What follows are 31 T cell receptor beta chains derived from one specimen sequenced in a study of T cells in localized non-small cell lung cancer. This table comes from immunoSEQ multiplex PCR, and its TCRdb copy is limited to in-frame clones, with some not included. The profile shows tens of thousands of clones, more than 80% of them singletons. Sequencing used peripheral blood, obtained before any cancer treatment. Every receptor here comes from a female donor of 60 years or more with stage I lung adenocarcinoma.

This clone was detected once. The chain employs TRBV15 and TRBJ1-1; 8 bases align to TRBD1. The CDR3 has 14 residues. CDR1 is LNHNV, CDR2 YYDKDF, per germline (reference sequence). J gave up 5 bases and V 5 bases, and 7 bases lay outside the gene matches. The CDR3 loop is CATSGWTGLTEAFF. CDR3 sequence (DNA): TGTGCCACCAGCGGATGGACAGGGTTGACTGAAGCTTTCTTT.

J is TRBJ1-1 and V is TRBV28, with 8 bases lining up with TRBD1. The CDR3 covers 15 residues. Losses at the gene ends were 10 bases for V and 0 bases for J; bases not matched to a gene: 10. CDR1 and CDR2 from the germline V gene are MDHEN and SYDVKM. DNA of the CDR3: TGTGCCACGATCACAGGGGGTATGATGAACACTGAAGCTTTCTTT. Protein sequence: CATITGGMMNTEAFF.

The CDR3 nucleotides are TGTGCCAGCAGTATAGGGAGCAATTCACCCCTCCACTTT. It codes for CASSIGSNSPLHF. The chain is built from TRBV25-1 and TRBJ1-6; no reliable D call. The CDR3 has 13 amino acids. Trimming cost V 5 bases and J 7 bases, with 9 bases left between them. CDR1 and CDR2 from the germline V gene are MGHDK and SYGVNS.

The chain has TRBV5-1 and TRBJ2-5; the match to TRBD1 covers 10 bases. CDR1 is SGHRS, CDR2 YFSETQ, per germline. V shed 4 bases, J shed 5 bases, and the junction held 11 bases outside the gene matches. The CDR3 spans 16 residues. The CDR3 here is CASSLNKPTGGETQYF. The CDR3 DNA follows: TGCGCCAGCAGCCTGAATAAACCGACAGGGGGCGAGACCCAGTACTTC.

J is TRBJ2-2 and V is TRBV27, with D possibly being TRBD1 (6 bases). This CDR3 contains 13 residues. The V gene lost 4 bases and the J gene lost 6 bases, with 9 bases spanning the gap. The germline V gene encodes CDR1 MNHEY and CDR2 SMNVEV (reference sequence). CDR3 coding DNA: TGTGCCAGCAGTTCGGGACACCCCGGGGAGCTGTTTTTT. This gives the protein CASSSGHPGELFF.

The chain links TRBV7-2 to TRBJ2-3; TRBD2 might be the D (6 bases). The germline V gene has CDR1 SGHTA and CDR2 FQGNSA. The CDR3 covers 16 residues. V was shortened by 1 base and J by 3 bases, with 14 bases between the two germline ends. Here the CDR3 reads CASSLVGGANTDTQYF. In DNA, the CDR3 is TGTGCCAGCAGCTTAGTAGGCGGGGCTAATACAGATACGCAGTATTTT.

The rearrangement uses TRBV18 and TRBJ1-3; D might be TRBD1 (5 bases). V was cut by 4 bases and J by 0 bases, with 16 bases left in between. Germline V gives CDR1 KGHSH, CDR2 LQKENI. The CDR3 loop spans 17 amino acids. CDR3 amino acids: CASSLSDGAYSGNTIYF. Here the CDR3 DNA reads TGTGCCAGCTCACTTTCCGACGGGGCCTACTCTGGAAACACCATATATTTT.

V usage is TRBV27 and J usage is TRBJ1-5, with no clear D. CDR3 length: 16 amino acids. V lost 0 bases and J 1 base, leaving 10 bases between the germline ends. CDR1 and CDR2 (germline): MNHEY, SMNVEV (reference sequence). The CDR3 DNA sequence: TGTGCCAGCAGTTTATCATTTGGGGAAAGCAATCAGCCCCAGCATTTT. Translated, it gives CASSLSFGESNQPQHF.

V is TRBV7-9 and J is TRBJ2-6; 9 bases fit TRBD1. CDR3 length equals 16 residues. Germline V lookup: CDR1 SEHNR, CDR2 FQNEAQ (reference sequence). With 5 bases clipped from V and 3 bases from J, the junction kept 5 bases outside the gene matches. Here the CDR3 reads CASSTTGGGGANVLTF. The CDR3 nucleotides are TGTGCCAGCAGCACAACAGGGGGCGGTGGGGCCAACGTCCTGACTTTC. The complete variable domain, with remaining parts taken from reference TRBV7-9 and TRBJ2-6, reads DTGVSQNPRHKITKRGQNVTFRCDPISEHNRLYWYRQTLGQGPEFLTYFQNEAQLEKSRLLSDRFSAERPKGSFSTLEIQRTEQGDSAMYLCASSTTGGGGANVLTFGAGSRLTVL.

This rearrangement joins TRBV6-6 to TRBJ1-5; D ambiguous. V lost 4 bases to trimming and J lost 1 base, with 5 bases between them. The germline V gene encodes CDR1 MNHNY and CDR2 SVGAGI (reference sequence). The CDR3 extends over 13 amino acids. The CDR3, as DNA: TGTGCCAGCAGTTTGGGGAGCAATCAGCCCCAGCATTTT. Translated: CASSLGSNQPQHF.

This clone was observed a few times. The chain employs TRBV7-6 and TRBJ1-1, with 9 bases fitting TRBD1. Germline V gene lookup returns CDR1 SGHVS and CDR2 FNYEAQ. The CDR3 is 14 amino acids. After removal of 3 bases from V and 4 bases from J, the junction contained 3 bases not matched to a gene. CDR3 amino acids: CASSFDRGSTEAFF. DNA of the CDR3: TGTGCCAGCAGCTTTGACAGGGGGAGCACTGAAGCTTTCTTT.

CDR3 residues: CASSVDVGDTEAFF. CDR3 DNA: TGTGCCAGCAGCGTAGATGTGGGGGACACTGAAGCTTTCTTT. The V gene is TRBV9, the J gene TRBJ1-1; D perhaps matches TRBD1 (5 bases). V lost 0 bases, J lost 3 bases, and 9 bases lay in between. CDR1 and CDR2 from the germline V gene are SGDLS and YYNGEE. The CDR3 has 14 amino acids.

The gene calls are TRBV5-5 and TRBJ1-6; D not certain. Germline lookup yields CDR1 SGHKS and CDR2 YYEKEE (reference sequence). Trimming stripped 4 bases from V and 8 bases from J, with 22 bases between. This CDR3 spans 17 amino acids. The CDR3 protein is CASSPYLEVRGDSPLHF. The DNA for the CDR3 is TGTGCCAGCAGCCCCTATTTGGAGGTCCGAGGCGATTCACCCCTCCACTTT.

This clone was observed once. The chain recombines TRBV4-1 with TRBJ1-3, with TRBD1 identical over 8 bases. There are 13 residues in the CDR3. V shed 4 bases and J 9 bases; nucleotides not matched to a gene: 5. Looked up from germline, CDR1 is MGHRA and CDR2 is YSYEKL. CDR3 region: CASSLTGESTIYF. The CDR3 nucleotides read TGCGCCAGCAGCCTGACAGGGGAGTCCACCATATATTTT.

The rearrangement joins TRBV7-2 to TRBJ1-3; the D gene is possibly TRBD1 (5 bases). With 2 bases removed from V and 4 bases from J, the gap between germline ends came to 9 bases. CDR1 is SGHTA, CDR2 FQGNSA, per germline. The CDR3 covers 14 residues. CDR3: CASSLQGSGNTIYF. The CDR3, as DNA: TGTGCCAGCAGCTTACAGGGCTCAGGAAACACCATATATTTT.

This chain connects TRBV5-1 to TRBJ1-5; 8 bases line up with TRBD1. The germline gives CDR1 SGHRS, CDR2 YFSETQ. V gave up 0 bases and J gave up 4 bases; unmatched junction bases: 3. The CDR3 is 15 amino acids. CDR3 nucleotides: TGCGCCAGCAGCTTGGGGGGGACAGGTAATCAGCCCCAGCATTTT. It is translated as CASSLGGTGNQPQHF.

The rearrangement links TRBV6-1 to TRBJ2-5; D is undetermined. V lost 2 bases and J lost 5, with 3 bases in between. There are 11 residues in the CDR3. CDR1 MNHNS and CDR2 SASEGT come from the germline V gene. DNA of the CDR3: TGTGCCAGCAGTGAACTCGAGACCCAGTACTTC. Protein product: CASSELETQYF.

The V gene is TRBV27, the J gene TRBJ2-7; D may correspond to TRBD1 or TRBD2 (5 bases each). In germline, CDR1 is MNHEY, CDR2 SMNVEV (reference sequence). The V end lost 4 bases, the J end lost 4 bases, and 17 bases lay between the germline ends. The CDR3 is 15 amino acids. CDR3 loop: CASSYLGAEPYEQYV. DNA of the CDR3: TGTGCCAGCAGTTACCTCGGGGCGGAACCTTACGAGCAGTACGTC.

The chain couples TRBV4-1 to TRBJ1-2; 10 nucleotides agree with TRBD1. Germline V gene lookup returns CDR1 MGHRA and CDR2 YSYEKL. Trimming removed 3 bases from V and 0 bases from J; junction bases left unmatched: 1. CDR3 length equals 15 residues. This chain's CDR3 is CASSQGQGPNYGYTF. The CDR3 DNA follows: TGCGCCAGCAGCCAGGGACAGGGGCCTAACTATGGCTACACCTTC.

The count of this clone is one. The genes are TRBV4-2 and TRBJ1-5; possibly TRBD1 for D (5 bases). V was pared by 3 bases and J by 0 bases, with 15 bases between. Germline V gene lookup returns CDR1 LGHNA and CDR2 YNFKEQ. This CDR3 is 17 amino acids long. Written as DNA, the CDR3 is TGTGCCAGCAGCCACGGCGACAGCTCTGATAGCAATCAGCCCCAGCATTTT. It specifies CASSHGDSSDSNQPQHF.

This chain connects TRBV21-1 to TRBJ1-6; no DNA check was done on the table's D call, TRBD1. TRBV21-1 is marked as a pseudogene. This CDR3 has 16 amino acids. Written as DNA, the CDR3 is TGTGCCAGCAGCTACCTATTGACAGGGACGGATTCACCCCTCCACTTT. This codes for CASSYLLTGTDSPLHF.

CDR3 coding DNA: TGCGCCAGCAGCTTTTGGACAGGGGACACTGAAGCTTTCTTT. It codes for CASSFWTGDTEAFF. The rearrangement links TRBV5-1 to TRBJ1-1; 9 nucleotides agree with TRBD1. The CDR3 sequence is 14 residues long. Per germline, CDR1 SGHRS and CDR2 YFSETQ. V trimming: 2 bases; J trimming: 3 bases; junction bases outside the gene matches: 2. Together with reference TRBV5-1 and TRBJ1-1, the CDR3 gives the full variable domain: KAGVTQTPRYLIKTRGQQVTLSCSPISGHRSVSWYQQTPGQGLQFLFEYFSETQRNKGNFPGRFSGRQFSNSRSEMNVSTLELGDSALYLCASSFWTGDTEAFFGQGTRLTVV.

The rearrangement joins TRBV19 to TRBJ1-5, with D unresolved. The germline V and J ends were trimmed by 1 base and 7 bases, with 14 bases remaining between them. The CDR3 length is 15 residues. Germline CDR1 reads LNHDA; CDR2 reads SQIVND (reference sequence). The CDR3 DNA follows: TGTGCCAGTAGTATAGGACACCCCGCGATCCAGCCCCAGCATTTT. Its translation: CASSIGHPAIQPQHF.

This CDR3 reads CASSLAGGAGNQPQHF. CDR3 DNA: TGCGCCAGCAGCTTGGCAGGGGGCGCCGGCAATCAGCCCCAGCATTTT. The chain carries TRBV5-1 and TRBJ1-5; 8 positions agree with TRBD1. The CDR3 has 16 residues. V shed 0 bases and J 2 bases; nucleotides not matched to a gene: 4. Per the germline V gene, CDR1 is SGHRS and CDR2 is YFSETQ.

This clone has only one observation. The chain has TRBV13 and TRBJ2-1; D remains ambiguous. V gave up 4 bases and J gave up 4 bases, with 17 bases separating them. This CDR3 is 16 amino acids long. Germline CDR1 reads PRHDT; CDR2 reads FYEKMQ (reference sequence). The CDR3 reads CASSSEWQVGYNEQFF. CDR3 bases: TGTGCCAGCAGCTCAGAGTGGCAGGTAGGGTACAATGAGCAGTTCTTC.

This rearrangement joins TRBV4-1 to TRBJ1-5, with 11 bases that match TRBD1. V was pared by 5 bases and J by 7 bases, with 13 bases of the junction left unmatched. The length of the CDR3 is 17 residues. The germline gives CDR1 MGHRA, CDR2 YSYEKL. The CDR3 reads CASSSPDRGRFGQPQHF. The CDR3 DNA reads as TGCGCCAGCAGCTCCCCGGACAGGGGGCGATTTGGACAGCCCCAGCATTTT.

The V gene is TRBV4-1, the J gene TRBJ1-2; D ambiguous. The CDR3 totals 14 residues. V lost 0 bases, J lost 4 bases, and 9 bases lay in between. The germline V gene has CDR1 MGHRA and CDR2 YSYEKL. The CDR3 DNA follows: TGCGCCAGCAGCCAAGAGGGAAGAATCTATGGCTACACCTTC. Its translation: CASSQEGRIYGYTF.

This clone appeared a few times. The chain combines TRBV19 with TRBJ2-4; no clear D. This CDR3 has 16 amino acids. Germline loops: CDR1 LNHDA, CDR2 SQIVND (reference sequence). Trimming took 2 bases from V and 0 from J, leaving 11 bases between them. CDR3 sequence reads: CASSISLLLAKNIQYF. DNA of the CDR3: TGTGCCAGTAGTATAAGCCTCCTCCTAGCCAAAAACATTCAGTACTTC.

The chain is built from TRBV7-6 and TRBJ2-1, with TRBD2 as a possible D gene (6 bases). This CDR3 has 13 amino acids. Trimming cost V 6 bases and J 7 bases, with 13 bases left between them. Germline V gene data show CDR1 as SGHVS and CDR2 as FNYEAQ. The CDR3 protein is CASRKYGGNEQFF. CDR3 coding DNA: TGTGCCAGCAGAAAATACGGGGGAAATGAGCAGTTCTTC.

The chain employs TRBV7-2 and TRBJ2-1; 7 bases line up with TRBD1. This CDR3 region has 15 residues. Per the germline V gene, CDR1 is SGHTA and CDR2 is FQGNSA. V was clipped by 1 base and J by 7 bases; unmatched bases: 7. The CDR3 DNA is TGTGCCAGCAGCTTAGGGGGCAGGGGGTATAATGAGCAGTTCTTC. Encoded protein: CASSLGGRGYNEQFF.

The rearrangement links TRBV5-1 to TRBJ1-1; no firm D call. This CDR3 comprises 15 residues. The V and J ends lost 2 bases and 1 base respectively, with 12 bases between them. Per germline, CDR1 SGHRS and CDR2 YFSETQ. The CDR3 protein is CASSFGPAGNTEAFF. In DNA form, the CDR3 reads TGCGCCAGCAGCTTTGGGCCGGCGGGGAACACTGAAGCTTTCTTT.